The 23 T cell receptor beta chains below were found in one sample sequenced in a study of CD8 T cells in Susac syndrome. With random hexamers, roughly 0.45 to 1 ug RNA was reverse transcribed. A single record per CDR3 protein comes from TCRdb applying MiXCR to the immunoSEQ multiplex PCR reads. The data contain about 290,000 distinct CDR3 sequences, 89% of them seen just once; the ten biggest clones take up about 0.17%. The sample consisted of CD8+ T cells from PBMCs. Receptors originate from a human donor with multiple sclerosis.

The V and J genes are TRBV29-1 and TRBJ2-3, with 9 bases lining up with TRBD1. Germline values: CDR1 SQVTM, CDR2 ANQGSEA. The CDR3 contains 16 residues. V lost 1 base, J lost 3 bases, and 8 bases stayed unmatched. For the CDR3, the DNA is TGCAGCGTTGAAGGTTCGGGACAGGGTAGTACAGATACGCAGTATTTT. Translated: CSVEGSGQGSTDTQYF.

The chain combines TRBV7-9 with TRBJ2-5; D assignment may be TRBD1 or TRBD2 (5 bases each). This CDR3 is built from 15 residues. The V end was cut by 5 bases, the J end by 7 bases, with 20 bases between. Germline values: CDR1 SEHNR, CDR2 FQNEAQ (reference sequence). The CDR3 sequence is CASSLGSLAGGTQYF. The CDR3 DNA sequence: TGTGCCAGCAGCCTAGGGAGCCTAGCTGGGGGGACCCAGTACTTC.

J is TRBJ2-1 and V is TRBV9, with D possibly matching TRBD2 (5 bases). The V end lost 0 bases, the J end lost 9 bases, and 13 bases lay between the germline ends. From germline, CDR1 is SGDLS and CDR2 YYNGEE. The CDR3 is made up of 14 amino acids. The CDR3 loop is CASSVGGQTTEQFF. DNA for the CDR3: TGTGCCAGCAGCGTAGGCGGGCAGACAACTGAGCAGTTCTTC.

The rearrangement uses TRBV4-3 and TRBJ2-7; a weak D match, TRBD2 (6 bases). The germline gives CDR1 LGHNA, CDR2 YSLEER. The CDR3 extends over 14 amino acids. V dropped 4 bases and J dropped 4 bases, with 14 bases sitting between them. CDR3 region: CASSRLEGRYEQYF. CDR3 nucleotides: TGCGCCAGCAGCCGATTGGAAGGGAGGTACGAGCAGTACTTC.

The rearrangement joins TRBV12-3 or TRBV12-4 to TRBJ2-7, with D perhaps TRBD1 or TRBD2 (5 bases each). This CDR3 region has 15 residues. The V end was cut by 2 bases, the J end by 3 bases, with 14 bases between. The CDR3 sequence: CASSLWGQRNYEQYF. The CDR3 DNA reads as TGTGCCAGCAGTTTATGGGGCCAGCGGAACTACGAGCAGTACTTC.

The CDR3 loop is CSVEVEDTEAFF. The CDR3 DNA is TGCAGCGTTGAGGTGGAGGACACTGAAGCTTTCTTT. V is TRBV29-1 and J is TRBJ1-1; D is ambiguous. V gave up 3 bases and J gave up 3 bases, with 8 bases separating them. Germline loops: CDR1 SQVTM, CDR2 ANQGSEA. CDR3 length: 12 residues. The full variable domain, with the rest looked up from reference TRBV29-1 and TRBJ1-1, is SAVISQKPSRDICQRGTSLTIQCQVDSQVTMMFWYRQQPGQSLTLIATANQGSEATYESGFVIDKFPISRPNLTFSTLTVSNMSPEDSSIYLCSVEVEDTEAFFGQGTRLTVV.

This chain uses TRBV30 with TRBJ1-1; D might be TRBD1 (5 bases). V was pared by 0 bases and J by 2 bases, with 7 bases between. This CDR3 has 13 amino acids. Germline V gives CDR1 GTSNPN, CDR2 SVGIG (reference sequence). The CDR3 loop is CAWSVQVNTEAFF. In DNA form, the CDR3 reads TGTGCCTGGAGTGTACAGGTTAACACTGAAGCTTTCTTT.

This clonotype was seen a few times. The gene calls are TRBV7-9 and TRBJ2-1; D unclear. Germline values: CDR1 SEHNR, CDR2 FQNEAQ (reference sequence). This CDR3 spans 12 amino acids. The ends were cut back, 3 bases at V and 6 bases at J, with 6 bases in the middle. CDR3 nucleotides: TGTGCCAGCAGCTTGGGTTTCAATGAGCAGTTCTTC. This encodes CASSLGFNEQFF.

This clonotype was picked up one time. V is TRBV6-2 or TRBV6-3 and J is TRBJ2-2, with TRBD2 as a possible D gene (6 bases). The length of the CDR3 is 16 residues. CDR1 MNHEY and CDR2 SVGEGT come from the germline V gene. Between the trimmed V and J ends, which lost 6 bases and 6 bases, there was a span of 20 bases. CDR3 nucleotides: TGTGCCAGCAGATCCTTAGCGGCCCCTTCCCCCGGGGAGCTGTTTTTT. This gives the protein CASRSLAAPSPGELFF.

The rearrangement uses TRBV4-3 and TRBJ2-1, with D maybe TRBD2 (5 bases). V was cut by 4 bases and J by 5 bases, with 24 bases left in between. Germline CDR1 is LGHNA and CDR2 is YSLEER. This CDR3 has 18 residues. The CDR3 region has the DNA TGCGCCAGCAGCCTCGAGAGGGTAACTAGTTCTGAGGACAATGAGCAGTTCTTC. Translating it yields CASSLERVTSSEDNEQFF.

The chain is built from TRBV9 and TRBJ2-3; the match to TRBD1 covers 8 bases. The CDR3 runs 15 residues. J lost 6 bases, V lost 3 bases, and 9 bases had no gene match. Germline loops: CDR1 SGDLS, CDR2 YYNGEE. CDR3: CASSASGGAGDTQYF. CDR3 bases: TGTGCCAGCAGCGCGTCAGGGGGCGCGGGTGATACGCAGTATTTT.

The CDR3 here is CASSYGTWETQYF. CDR3 nucleotides: TGTGCCAGCAGTTACGGTACTTGGGAGACCCAGTACTTC. The chain uses TRBV6-2 or TRBV6-3 and TRBJ2-5; D unclear. Per germline, CDR1 MNHEY and CDR2 SVGEGT. The CDR3 has 13 residues. With 2 bases removed from V and 5 bases from J, the gap between germline ends came to 9 bases.

The CDR3 DNA reads as TGTGCCAGCAGTCCCGGACTAGCGGGGGACTCTGGGGCCAACGTCCTGACTTTC. Translating it yields CASSPGLAGDSGANVLTF. The chain has TRBV28 and TRBJ2-6, with TRBD2 matching 13 bases. CDR3 length: 18 amino acids. Germline V gene data show CDR1 as MDHEN and CDR2 as SYDVKM. Trimming took 5 bases from V and 0 from J; bases not matched to a gene: 4.

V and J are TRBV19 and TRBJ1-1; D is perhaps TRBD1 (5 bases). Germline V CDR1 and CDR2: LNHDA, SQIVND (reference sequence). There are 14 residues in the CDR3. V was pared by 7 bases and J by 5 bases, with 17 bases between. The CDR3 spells CASIHPGGDTEAFF. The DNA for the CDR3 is TGTGCCAGTATTCACCCCGGGGGGGATACTGAAGCTTTCTTT. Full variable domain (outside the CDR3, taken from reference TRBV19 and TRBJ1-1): DGGITQSPKYLFRKEGQNVTLSCEQNLNHDAMYWYRQDPGQGLRLIYYSQIVNDFQKGDIAEGYSVSREKKESFPLTVTSAQKNPTAFYLCASIHPGGDTEAFFGQGTRLTVV.

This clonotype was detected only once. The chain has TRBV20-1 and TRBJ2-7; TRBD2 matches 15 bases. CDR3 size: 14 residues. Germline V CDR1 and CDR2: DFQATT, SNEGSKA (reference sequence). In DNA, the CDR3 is TGCAGCGGGACTAGCGGGGGGTTGGCCTACGAGCAGTACTTC. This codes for CSGTSGGLAYEQYF.

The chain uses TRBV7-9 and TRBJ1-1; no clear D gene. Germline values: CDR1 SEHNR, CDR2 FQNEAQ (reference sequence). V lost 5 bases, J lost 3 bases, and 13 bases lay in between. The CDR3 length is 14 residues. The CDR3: CASSPDARDTEAFF. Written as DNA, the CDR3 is TGTGCCAGCAGCCCTGATGCGCGGGACACTGAAGCTTTCTTT.

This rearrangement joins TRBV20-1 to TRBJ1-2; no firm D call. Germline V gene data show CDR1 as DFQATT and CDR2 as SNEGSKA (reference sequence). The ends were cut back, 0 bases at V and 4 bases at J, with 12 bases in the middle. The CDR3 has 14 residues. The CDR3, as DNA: TGCAGTGCTAGAGACAATGACCTCTTCTATGGCTACACCTTC. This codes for CSARDNDLFYGYTF.

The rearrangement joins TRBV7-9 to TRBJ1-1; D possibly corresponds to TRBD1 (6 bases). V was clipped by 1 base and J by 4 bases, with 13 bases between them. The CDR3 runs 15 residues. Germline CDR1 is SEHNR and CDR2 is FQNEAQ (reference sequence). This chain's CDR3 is CASSLGQAIFTEAFF. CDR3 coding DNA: TGTGCCAGCAGCTTAGGACAGGCGATCTTCACTGAAGCTTTCTTT.

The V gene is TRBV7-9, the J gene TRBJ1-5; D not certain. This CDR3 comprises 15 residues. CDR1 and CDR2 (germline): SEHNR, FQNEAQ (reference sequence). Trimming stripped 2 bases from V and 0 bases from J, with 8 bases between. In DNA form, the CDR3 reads TGTGCCAGCAGCTTATTTCCCCTTAGCAATCAGCCCCAGCATTTT. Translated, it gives CASSLFPLSNQPQHF.

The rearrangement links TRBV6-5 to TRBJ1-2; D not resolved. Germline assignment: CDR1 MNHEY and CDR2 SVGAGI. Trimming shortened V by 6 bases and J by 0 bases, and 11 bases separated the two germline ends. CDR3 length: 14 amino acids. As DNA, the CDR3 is TGTGCCAGCAGAGGACCCTCTTCTAACTATGGCTACACCTTC. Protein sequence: CASRGPSSNYGYTF.

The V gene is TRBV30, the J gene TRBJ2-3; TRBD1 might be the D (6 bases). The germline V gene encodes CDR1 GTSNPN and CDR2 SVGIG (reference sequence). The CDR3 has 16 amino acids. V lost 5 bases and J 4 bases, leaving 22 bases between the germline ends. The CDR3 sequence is CAWVGALGQGADTQYF. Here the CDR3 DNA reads TGTGCCTGGGTGGGGGCACTAGGGCAGGGAGCAGATACGCAGTATTTT.

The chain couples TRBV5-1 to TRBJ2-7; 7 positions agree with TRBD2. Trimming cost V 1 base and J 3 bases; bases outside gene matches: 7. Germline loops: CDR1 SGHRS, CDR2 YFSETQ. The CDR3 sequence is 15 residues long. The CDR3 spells CASSLQAGAFYEQYF. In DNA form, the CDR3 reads TGCGCCAGCAGCTTGCAGGCGGGAGCCTTCTACGAGCAGTACTTC.

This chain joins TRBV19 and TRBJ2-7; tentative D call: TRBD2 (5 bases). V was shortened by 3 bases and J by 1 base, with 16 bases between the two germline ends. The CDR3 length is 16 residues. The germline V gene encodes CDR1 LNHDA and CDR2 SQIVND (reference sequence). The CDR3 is CASSITGDYTSYEQYF. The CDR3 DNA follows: TGTGCCAGTAGTATTACCGGGGATTATACATCCTACGAGCAGTACTTC. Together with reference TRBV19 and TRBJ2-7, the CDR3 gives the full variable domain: DGGITQSPKYLFRKEGQNVTLSCEQNLNHDAMYWYRQDPGQGLRLIYYSQIVNDFQKGDIAEGYSVSREKKESFPLTVTSAQKNPTAFYLCASSITGDYTSYEQYFGPGTRLTVT.